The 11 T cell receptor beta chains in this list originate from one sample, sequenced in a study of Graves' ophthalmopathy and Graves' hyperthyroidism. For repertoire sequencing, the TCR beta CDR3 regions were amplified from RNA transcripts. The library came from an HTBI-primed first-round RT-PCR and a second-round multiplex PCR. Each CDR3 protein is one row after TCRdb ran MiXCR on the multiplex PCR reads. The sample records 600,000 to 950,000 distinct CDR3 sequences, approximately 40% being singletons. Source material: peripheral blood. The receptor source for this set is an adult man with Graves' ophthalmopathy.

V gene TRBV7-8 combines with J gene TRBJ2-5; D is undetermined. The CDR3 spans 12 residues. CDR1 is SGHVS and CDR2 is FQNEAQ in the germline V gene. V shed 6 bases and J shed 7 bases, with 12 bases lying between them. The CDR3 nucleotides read TGTGCCAGCAGTTCCGACTTTGGGACCCAGTACTTC. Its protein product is CASSSDFGTQYF.

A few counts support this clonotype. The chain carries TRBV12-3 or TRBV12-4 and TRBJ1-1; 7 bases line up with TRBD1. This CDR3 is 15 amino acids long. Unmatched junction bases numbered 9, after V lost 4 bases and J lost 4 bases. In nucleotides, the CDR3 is TGTGCCAGCAGTTCACAGACAGGGCTTGGCACTGAAGCTTTCTTT. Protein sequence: CASSSQTGLGTEAFF.

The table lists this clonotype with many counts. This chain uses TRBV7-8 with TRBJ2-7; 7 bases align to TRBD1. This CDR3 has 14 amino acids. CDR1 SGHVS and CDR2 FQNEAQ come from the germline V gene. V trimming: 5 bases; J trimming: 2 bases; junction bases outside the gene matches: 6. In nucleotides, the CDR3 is TGTGCCAGCAGCGGACAGGACAAGGCCTACGAGCAGTACTTC. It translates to CASSGQDKAYEQYF.

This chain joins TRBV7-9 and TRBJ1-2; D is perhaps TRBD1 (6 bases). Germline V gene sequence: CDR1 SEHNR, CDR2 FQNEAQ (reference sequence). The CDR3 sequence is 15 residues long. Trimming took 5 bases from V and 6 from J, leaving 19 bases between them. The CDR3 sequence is CASSPNRVESHGYTF. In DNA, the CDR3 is TGTGCCAGCAGCCCGAACAGGGTTGAATCTCATGGCTACACCTTC.

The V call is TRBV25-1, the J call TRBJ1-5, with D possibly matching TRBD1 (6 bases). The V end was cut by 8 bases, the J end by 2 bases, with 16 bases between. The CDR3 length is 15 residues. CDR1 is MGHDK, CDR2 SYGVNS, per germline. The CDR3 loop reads CASGITGSGNQPQHF. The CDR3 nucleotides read TGTGCCAGCGGCATTACAGGGTCCGGCAATCAGCCCCAGCATTTT. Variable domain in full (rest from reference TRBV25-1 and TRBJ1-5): EADIYQTPRYLVIGTGKKITLECSQTMGHDKMYWYQQDPGMELHLIHYSYGVNSTEKGDLSSESTVSRIRTEHFPLTLESARPSHTSQYLCASGITGSGNQPQHFGDGTRLSIL.

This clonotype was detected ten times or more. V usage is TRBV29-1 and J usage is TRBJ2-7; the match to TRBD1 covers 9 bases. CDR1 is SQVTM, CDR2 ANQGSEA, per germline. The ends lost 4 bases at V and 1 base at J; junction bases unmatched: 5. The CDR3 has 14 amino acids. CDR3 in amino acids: CSVGPGTGSYEQYF. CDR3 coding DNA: TGCAGCGTTGGACCGGGGACAGGGTCCTACGAGCAGTACTTC.

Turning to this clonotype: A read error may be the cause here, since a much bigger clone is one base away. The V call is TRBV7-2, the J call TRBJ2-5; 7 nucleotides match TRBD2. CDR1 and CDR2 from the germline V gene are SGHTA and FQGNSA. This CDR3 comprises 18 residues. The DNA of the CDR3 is TGTGCCGGCAGCTTCGTAGGCGGGAGCAAGGTGGGGCAAGAGACCCAGTACTTC. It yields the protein CAGSFVGGSKVGQETQYF.

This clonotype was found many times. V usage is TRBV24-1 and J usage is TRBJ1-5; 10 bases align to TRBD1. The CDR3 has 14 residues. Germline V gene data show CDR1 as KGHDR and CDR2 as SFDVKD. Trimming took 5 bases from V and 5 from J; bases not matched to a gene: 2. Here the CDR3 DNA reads TGTGCCACCAGTGGGGGGACAGGGGATCAGCCCCAGCATTTT. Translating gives CATSGGTGDQPQHF.

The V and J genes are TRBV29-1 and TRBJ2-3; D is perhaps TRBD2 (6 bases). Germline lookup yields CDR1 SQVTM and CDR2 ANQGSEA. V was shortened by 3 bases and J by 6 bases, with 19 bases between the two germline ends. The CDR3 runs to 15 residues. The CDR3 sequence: CSVEGRGGRADTQYF. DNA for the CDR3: TGCAGCGTTGAGGGTCGCGGAGGGCGTGCGGATACGCAGTATTTT.

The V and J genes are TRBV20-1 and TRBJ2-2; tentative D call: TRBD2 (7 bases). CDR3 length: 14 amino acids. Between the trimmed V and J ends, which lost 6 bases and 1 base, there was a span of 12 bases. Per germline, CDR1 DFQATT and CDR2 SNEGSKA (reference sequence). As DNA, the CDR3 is TGCAGTGCCCGAGGGGGGGGGAACACCGGGGAGCTGTTTTTT. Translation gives CSARGGGNTGELFF.

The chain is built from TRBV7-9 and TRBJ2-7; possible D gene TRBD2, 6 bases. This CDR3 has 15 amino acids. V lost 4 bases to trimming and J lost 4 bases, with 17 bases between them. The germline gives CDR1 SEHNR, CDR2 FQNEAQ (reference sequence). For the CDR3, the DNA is TGTGCCAGCAGCTCGTATAGCGGAATCATATACGAGCAGTACTTC. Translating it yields CASSSYSGIIYEQYF.